Presented here are 17 T cell receptor beta chains from one specimen sequenced in a study of T cell responses to AZD1222 COVID-19 vaccine (TCRdb year 2021). This specimen's time point label, interpreted: baseline before first vaccination. The protocol used for the library was the immunoSEQ multiplex PCR assay. The table was pulled from immuneACCESS by TCRdb, which kept in-frame rearrangements only. Such tables lose some clones; where checked, under half of the loss comes from unresolved V genes, and the rest has no known cause. Across this sample there are some 140,000 clones, with approximately 88% seen only once. The ten largest make up roughly 4.3% of the sample. The sequenced sample was peripheral blood, obtained on day 0 of AZD1222 vaccination. Receptors were obtained from an adult in good health.

This sequence joins TRBV29-1 and TRBJ1-1, with a tentative D call TRBD1 (5 bases). The germline V gene encodes CDR1 SQVTM and CDR2 ANQGSEA. Trimming pared 1 base from V and 14 bases from J, leaving 14 bases between. CDR3 size: 11 residues. CDR3: CSVEVRSGEFF. Written as DNA, the CDR3 is TGCAGCGTTGAAGTGAGGTCGGGGGAATTCTTT.

The chain is built from TRBV6-6 and TRBJ1-1; D is possibly TRBD1 (6 bases). Germline V gene sequence: CDR1 MNHNY, CDR2 SVGAGI (reference sequence). The CDR3 is made up of 16 amino acids. Trimming shortened V by 2 bases and J by 2 bases, and 15 bases separated the two germline ends. The CDR3 nucleotides are TGTGCCAGCAGTTACCGATACGACAGGAGCAACACTGAAGCTTTCTTT. Amino acids: CASSYRYDRSNTEAFF.

V is TRBV7-3 and J is TRBJ1-1, with 8 nucleotides matching TRBD1. V shed 6 bases and J 1 base; nucleotides not matched to a gene: 7. This CDR3 spans 15 amino acids. Germline V CDR1 and CDR2: SGHTA, FQGTGA. The CDR3 region is CASSLQGAGNTEAFF. CDR3 sequence (DNA): TGTGCCAGCAGTCTTCAGGGGGCAGGGAACACTGAAGCTTTCTTT.

J is TRBJ2-3 and V is TRBV28; no clear D gene. CDR3 length: 14 amino acids. The V end was cut by 3 bases, the J end by 0 bases, with 7 bases between. The V gene's germline CDR1 is MDHEN and CDR2 SYDVKM. This chain's CDR3 is CASSFTASTDTQYF. The CDR3 bases are TGTGCCAGCAGTTTTACTGCTAGCACAGATACGCAGTATTTT.

The chain employs TRBV27 and TRBJ1-1, with D possibly matching TRBD1 (6 bases). CDR3 size: 13 residues. V lost 5 bases, J lost 4 bases, and 11 bases lay in between. Germline loops: CDR1 MNHEY, CDR2 SMNVEV (reference sequence). The CDR3 protein is CASSLTGSTEAFF. DNA for the CDR3: TGTGCCAGCAGTCTCACAGGGAGCACTGAAGCTTTCTTT.

The rearrangement joins TRBV20-1 to TRBJ1-2, with D maybe TRBD1 (5 bases). This CDR3 is built from 13 residues. Trimming removed 3 bases from V and 8 bases from J, with 16 bases in between. From germline, CDR1 is DFQATT and CDR2 SNEGSKA (reference sequence). CDR3 sequence (DNA): TGCAGTGCTAGTCAGGGCCGCCAAGGGGGCTACACCTTC. This gives the protein CSASQGRQGGYTF.

The chain joins TRBV7-8 to TRBJ1-1; a possible D gene is TRBD1 (6 bases). V was clipped by 5 bases and J by 0 bases, with 10 bases between them. The CDR3 is 14 amino acids. CDR1 is SGHVS, CDR2 FQNEAQ, per germline. CDR3 bases: TGTGCCAGCAGCCCCACAGGGATGAACACTGAAGCTTTCTTT. Translated: CASSPTGMNTEAFF.

V is TRBV29-1 and J is TRBJ2-5; no clear D gene. This CDR3 has 12 residues. Trimming took 8 bases from V and 4 from J, leaving 14 bases between them. Germline V gene lookup returns CDR1 SQVTM and CDR2 ANQGSEA. The CDR3: CSPNGPGETQYF. The CDR3 region has the DNA TGCAGCCCGAACGGCCCAGGAGAGACCCAGTACTTC. The full variable domain, completed using reference TRBV29-1 and TRBJ2-5, is SAVISQKPSRDICQRGTSLTIQCQVDSQVTMMFWYRQQPGQSLTLIATANQGSEATYESGFVIDKFPISRPNLTFSTLTVSNMSPEDSSIYLCSPNGPGETQYFGPGTRLLVL.

This clone was found once. The chain employs TRBV3-1 (or the pseudogene TRBV3-2) and TRBJ1-4; D not certain. Trimming removed 6 bases at V and 8 bases at J, with 22 bases between. Germline CDR1 is LGHDT and CDR2 is YNNKEL (reference sequence). The CDR3 runs to 16 residues. The CDR3 nucleotides read TGTGCCAGCAGTCGACTGTTGACCAACCCGAGGGAAAAACTGTTTTTT. Translating it yields CASSRLLTNPREKLFF.

This clone was counted a single time. J is TRBJ1-2 and V is TRBV19; D gene ambiguous. Germline V gives CDR1 LNHDA, CDR2 SQIVND (reference sequence). The CDR3 consists of 14 residues. The V end was cut by 7 bases, the J end by 4 bases, with 16 bases between. The CDR3 here is CASTKTLSGYGYTF. The CDR3 DNA reads as TGTGCCAGTACCAAGACATTGTCAGGCTATGGCTACACCTTC.

CDR3 sequence reads: CAWSGGTGGGYTF. The DNA of the CDR3 is TGTGCCTGGAGCGGGGGGACCGGGGGAGGCTACACCTTC. This rearrangement joins TRBV30 to TRBJ1-2; D is perhaps TRBD1 (5 bases). The CDR3 has 13 amino acids. CDR1 and CDR2 (germline): GTSNPN, SVGIG (reference sequence). V lost 3 bases, J lost 8 bases, and 16 bases lay in between.

The chain combines TRBV6-6 with TRBJ2-2, with 7 bases matching TRBD1. Germline V gives CDR1 MNHNY, CDR2 SVGAGI (reference sequence). V shed 6 bases and J 0 bases; nucleotides not matched to a gene: 10. This CDR3 has 17 residues. The CDR3 nucleotides read TGTGCCAGCAGACGACCGGGACAGTTTCCGAACACCGGGGAGCTGTTTTTT. It translates to CASRRPGQFPNTGELFF.

This clone occurred once. The chain couples TRBV29-1 to TRBJ1-2; D might be TRBD1 (6 bases). This CDR3 is built from 16 residues. Germline V lookup: CDR1 SQVTM, CDR2 ANQGSEA. V was pared by 2 bases and J by 2 bases, with 18 bases between. DNA for the CDR3: TGCAGCGTTGAAAGCCCCCGGGCGGGGGGCAACTATGGCTACACCTTC. It encodes CSVESPRAGGNYGYTF.

V is TRBV6-1 and J is TRBJ1-1; D is undetermined. CDR3 size: 18 residues. V was cut by 6 bases and J by 0 bases, with 23 bases left in between. Germline V lookup: CDR1 MNHNS, CDR2 SASEGT. The CDR3 reads CASSERWGQSGVNTEAFF. The CDR3 DNA follows: TGTGCCAGCAGCGAAAGGTGGGGTCAGAGCGGGGTGAACACTGAAGCTTTCTTT.

This clone was detected only a few times. V usage is TRBV2 and J usage is TRBJ1-6; no reliable D call. The CDR3 extends over 15 amino acids. Germline lookup yields CDR1 SNHLY and CDR2 FYNNEI. V lost 3 bases, J lost 9 bases, and 15 bases lay in between. The CDR3 region is CASSEGATVGSPLHF. As DNA, the CDR3 is TGTGCCAGCAGTGAGGGTGCCACTGTTGGTTCACCCCTCCACTTT.

V is TRBV25-1 and J is TRBJ1-2; D unclear. CDR1 MGHDK and CDR2 SYGVNS come from the germline V gene. The germline V and J ends were trimmed by 1 base and 4 bases, with 7 bases remaining between them. This CDR3 contains 13 residues. The CDR3 region is CASSEWPFYGYTF. CDR3 DNA: TGTGCCAGCAGTGAATGGCCCTTCTATGGCTACACCTTC.

The CDR3 region has the DNA TGTGCCAGCAGTGAGGCCGTGATTGTGGGGACATCGGAGTACTTC. This gives the protein CASSEAVIVGTSEYF. The chain is built from TRBV6-1 and TRBJ2-7, with a weak D call TRBD1 (6 bases). The CDR3 consists of 15 residues. Trimming pared 3 bases from V and 11 bases from J, leaving 23 bases between. From germline, CDR1 is MNHNS and CDR2 SASEGT.